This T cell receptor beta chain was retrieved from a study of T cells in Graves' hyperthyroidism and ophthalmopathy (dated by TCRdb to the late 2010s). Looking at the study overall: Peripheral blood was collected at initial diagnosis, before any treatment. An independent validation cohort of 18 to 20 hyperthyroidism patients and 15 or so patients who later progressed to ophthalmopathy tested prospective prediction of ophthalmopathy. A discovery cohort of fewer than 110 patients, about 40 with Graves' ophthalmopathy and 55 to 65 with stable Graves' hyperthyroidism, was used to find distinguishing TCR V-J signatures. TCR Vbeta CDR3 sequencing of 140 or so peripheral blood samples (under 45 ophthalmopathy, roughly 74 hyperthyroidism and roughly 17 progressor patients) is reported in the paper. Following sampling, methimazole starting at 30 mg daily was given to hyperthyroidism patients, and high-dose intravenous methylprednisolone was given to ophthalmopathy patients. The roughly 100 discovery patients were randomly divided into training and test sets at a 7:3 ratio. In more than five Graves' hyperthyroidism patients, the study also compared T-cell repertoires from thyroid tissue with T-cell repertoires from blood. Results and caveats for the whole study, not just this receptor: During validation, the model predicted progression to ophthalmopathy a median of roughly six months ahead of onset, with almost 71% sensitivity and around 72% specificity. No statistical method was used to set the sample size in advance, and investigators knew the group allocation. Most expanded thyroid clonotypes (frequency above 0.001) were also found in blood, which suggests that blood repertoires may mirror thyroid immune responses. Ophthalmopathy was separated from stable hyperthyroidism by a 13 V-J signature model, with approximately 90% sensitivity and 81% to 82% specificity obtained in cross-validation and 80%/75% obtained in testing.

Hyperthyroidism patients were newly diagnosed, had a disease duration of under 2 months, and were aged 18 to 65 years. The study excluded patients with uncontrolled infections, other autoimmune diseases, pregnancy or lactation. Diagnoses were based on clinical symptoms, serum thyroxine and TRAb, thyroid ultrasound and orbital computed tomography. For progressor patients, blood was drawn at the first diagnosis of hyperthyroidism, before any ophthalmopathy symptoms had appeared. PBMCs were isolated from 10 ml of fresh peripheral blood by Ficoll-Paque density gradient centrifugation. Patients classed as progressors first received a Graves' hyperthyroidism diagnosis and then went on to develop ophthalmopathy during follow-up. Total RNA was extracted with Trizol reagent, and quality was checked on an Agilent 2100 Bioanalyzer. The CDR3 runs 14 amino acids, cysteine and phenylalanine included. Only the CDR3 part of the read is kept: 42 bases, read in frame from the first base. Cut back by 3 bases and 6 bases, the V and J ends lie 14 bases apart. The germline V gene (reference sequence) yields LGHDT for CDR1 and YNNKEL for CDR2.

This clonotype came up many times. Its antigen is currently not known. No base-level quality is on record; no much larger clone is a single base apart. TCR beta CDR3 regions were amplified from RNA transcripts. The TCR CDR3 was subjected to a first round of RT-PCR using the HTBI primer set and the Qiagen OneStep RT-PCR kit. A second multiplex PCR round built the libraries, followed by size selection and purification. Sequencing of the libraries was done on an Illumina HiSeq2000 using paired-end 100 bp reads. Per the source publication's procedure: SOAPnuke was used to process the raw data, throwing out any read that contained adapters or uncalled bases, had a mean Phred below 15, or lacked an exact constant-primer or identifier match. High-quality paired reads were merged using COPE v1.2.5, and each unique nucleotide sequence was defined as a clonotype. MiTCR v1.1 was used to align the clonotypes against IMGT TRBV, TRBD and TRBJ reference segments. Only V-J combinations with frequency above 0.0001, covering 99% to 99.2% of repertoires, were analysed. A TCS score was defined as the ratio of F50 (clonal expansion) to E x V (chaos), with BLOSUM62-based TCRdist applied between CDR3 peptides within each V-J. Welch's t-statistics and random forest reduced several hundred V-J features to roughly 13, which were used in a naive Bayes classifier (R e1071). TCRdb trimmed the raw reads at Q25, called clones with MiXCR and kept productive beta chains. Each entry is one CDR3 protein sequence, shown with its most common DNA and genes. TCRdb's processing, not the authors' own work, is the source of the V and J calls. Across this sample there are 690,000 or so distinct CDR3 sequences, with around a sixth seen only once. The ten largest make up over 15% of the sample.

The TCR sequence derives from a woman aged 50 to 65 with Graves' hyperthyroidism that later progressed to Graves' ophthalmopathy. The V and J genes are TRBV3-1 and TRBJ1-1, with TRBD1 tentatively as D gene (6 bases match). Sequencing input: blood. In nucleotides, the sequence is TGTGCCAGCAGCCATCCCAGGGGCTTCGCTGAAGCTTTCTTT. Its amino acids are CASSHPRGFAEAFF. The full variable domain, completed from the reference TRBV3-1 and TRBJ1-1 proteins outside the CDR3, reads DTAVSQTPKYLVTQMGNDKSIKCEQNLGHDTMYWYKQDSKKFLKIMFSYNNKELIINETVPNRFSPKSPDKAHLNLHINSLELGDSAVYFCASSHPRGFAEAFFGQGTRLTVV.